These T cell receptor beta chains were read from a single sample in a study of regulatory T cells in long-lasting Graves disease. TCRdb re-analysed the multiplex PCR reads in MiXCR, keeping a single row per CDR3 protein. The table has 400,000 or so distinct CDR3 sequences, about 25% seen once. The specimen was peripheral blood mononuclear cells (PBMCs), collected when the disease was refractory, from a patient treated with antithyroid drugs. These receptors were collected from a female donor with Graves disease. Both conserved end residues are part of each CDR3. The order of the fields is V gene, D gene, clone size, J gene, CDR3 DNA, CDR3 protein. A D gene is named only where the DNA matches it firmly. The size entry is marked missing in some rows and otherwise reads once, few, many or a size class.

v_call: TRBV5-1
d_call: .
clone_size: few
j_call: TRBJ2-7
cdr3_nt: TGCGCCAGCAGCTCCCGCGGTAGTATGGGCTACGAGCAGTACTTC
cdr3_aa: CASSSRGSMGYEQYF

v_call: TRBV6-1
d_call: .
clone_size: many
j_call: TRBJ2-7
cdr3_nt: TGTGCCAGCCTAAGCCCCGTGCTCCTCGAGCAGTACTTC
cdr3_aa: CASLSPVLLEQYF

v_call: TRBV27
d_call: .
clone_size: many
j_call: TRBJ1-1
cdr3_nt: TGTGCCAGCAGTTTTATCTTCGGGGCTGACGCTTTCTTT
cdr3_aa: CASSFIFGADAFF

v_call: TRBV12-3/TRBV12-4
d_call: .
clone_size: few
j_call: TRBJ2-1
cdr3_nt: TGTGCCAGCAGTTTTGGACGGATTTACAATGAGCAGTTCTTC
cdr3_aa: CASSFGRIYNEQFF

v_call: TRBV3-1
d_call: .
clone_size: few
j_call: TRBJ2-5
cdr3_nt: TGTGCCAGCAGCCGCGGAGCGGAACTACAAGAGACCCAGTACTTC
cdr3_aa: CASSRGAELQETQYF

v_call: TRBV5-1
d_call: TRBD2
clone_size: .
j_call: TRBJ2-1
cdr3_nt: TGCGCCAGCAGCTTTTCTGCGGGAGGGCCCTCGGATGAGCAGTTCTTC
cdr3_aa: CASSFSAGGPSDEQFF

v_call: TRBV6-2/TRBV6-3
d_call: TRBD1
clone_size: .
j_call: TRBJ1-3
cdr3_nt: TGTGCCAGCGCGTCAAGGACAGGGTCTGGAAACACCATATATTTT
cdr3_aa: CASASRTGSGNTIYF

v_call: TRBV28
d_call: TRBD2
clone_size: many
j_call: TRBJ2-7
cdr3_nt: TGTGCCAGCAGTGCTGGACTAGCGGGAAGGTACGAGCAGTACTTC
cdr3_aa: CASSAGLAGRYEQYF

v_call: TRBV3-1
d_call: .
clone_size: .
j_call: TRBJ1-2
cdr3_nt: TGTGCCAGCAGCCAAGACAGGAAAGGAGGAAATGGCTACACCTTC
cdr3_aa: CASSQDRKGGNGYTF

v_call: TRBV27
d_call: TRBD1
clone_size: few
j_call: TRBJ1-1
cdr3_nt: TGTGCCAGCAGCCCTCTTACGACAGGGCAGAACACTGAAGCTTTCTTT
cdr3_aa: CASSPLTTGQNTEAFF

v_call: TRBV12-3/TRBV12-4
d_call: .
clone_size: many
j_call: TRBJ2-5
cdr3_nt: TGTGCCAGCAGTTACGAACAGGGGCGGGGAGAGACCCAGTACTTC
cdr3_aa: CASSYEQGRGETQYF

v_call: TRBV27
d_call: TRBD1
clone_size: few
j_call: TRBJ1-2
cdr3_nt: TGTGCCAGCCATAGCCTGGGGACAGGGGGCGGCTATGGCTACACCTTC
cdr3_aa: CASHSLGTGGGYGYTF

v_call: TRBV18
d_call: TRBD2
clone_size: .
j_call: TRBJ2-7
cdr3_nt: TGTGCCAGCTCATCAGGACTAGCGGGAATCAGCTCCTACGAGCAGTACTTC
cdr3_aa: CASSSGLAGISSYEQYF

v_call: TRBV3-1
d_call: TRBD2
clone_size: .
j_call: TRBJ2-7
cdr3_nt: TGTGCCAGCCGAGGGACTAGCGGGAACAATTACGAGCAGTACTTC
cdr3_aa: CASRGTSGNNYEQYF

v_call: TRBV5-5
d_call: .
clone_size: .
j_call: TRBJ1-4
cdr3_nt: TGTGCCAGCAGCTCGAAAAGGACGGTTAATGAAAAACTGTTTTTT
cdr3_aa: CASSSKRTVNEKLFF

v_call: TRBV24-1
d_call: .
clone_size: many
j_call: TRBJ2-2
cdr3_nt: TGTGCCACCAGTGATTTGGGAGCCGGGGAGACCGGGGAGCTGTTTTTT
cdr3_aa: CATSDLGAGETGELFF

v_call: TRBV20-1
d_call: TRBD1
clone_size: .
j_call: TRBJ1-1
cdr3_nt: TGCAGTGCTGTACAGGGGTCCACTGAAGCTTTCTTT
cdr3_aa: CSAVQGSTEAFF

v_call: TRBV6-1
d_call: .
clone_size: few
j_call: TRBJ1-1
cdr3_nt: TGTGCCAGCCGAGTGGGGGCCGAGGGCACTGAAGCTTTCTTT
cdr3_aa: CASRVGAEGTEAFF

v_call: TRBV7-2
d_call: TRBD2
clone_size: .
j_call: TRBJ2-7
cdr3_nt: TGTGCCAGCAGCCCCTCTGGGGGACTAGGGGTAAGCTCCTACGAGCAGTACTTC
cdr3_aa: CASSPSGGLGVSSYEQYF

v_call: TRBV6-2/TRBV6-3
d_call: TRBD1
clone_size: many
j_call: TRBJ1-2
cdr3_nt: TGTGCCAGCAGTTACTCGACGCTGGACAGGGCTACCTATGGCTACACCTTC
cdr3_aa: CASSYSTLDRATYGYTF

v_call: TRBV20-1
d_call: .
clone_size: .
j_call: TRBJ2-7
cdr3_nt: TGCAGTGCTAGAGATCCGGACGGCGGCGCCTCCTACGAGCAGTACTTC
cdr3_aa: CSARDPDGGASYEQYF

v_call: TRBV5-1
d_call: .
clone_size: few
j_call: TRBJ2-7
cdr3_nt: TGCGCCAGCAGCTGGGGTTGGGGCAGGGACTACGAGCAGTACTTC
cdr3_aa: CASSWGWGRDYEQYF

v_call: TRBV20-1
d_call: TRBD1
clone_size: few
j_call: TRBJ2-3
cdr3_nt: TGCAGTGCAACCGTTCGGGACAGAGGCACAGATACGCAGTATTTT
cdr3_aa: CSATVRDRGTDTQYF

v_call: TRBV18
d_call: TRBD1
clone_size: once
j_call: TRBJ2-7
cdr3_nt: TGTGCCAGCTCACCCGGACAGGGAATCGAGCAGTACTTC
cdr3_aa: CASSPGQGIEQYF

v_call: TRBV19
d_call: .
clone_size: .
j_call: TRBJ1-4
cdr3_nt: TGTGCCAGTAGTATAGGGCCCGGCAGGGAAAATGAAAAACTGTTTTTT
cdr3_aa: CASSIGPGRENEKLFF

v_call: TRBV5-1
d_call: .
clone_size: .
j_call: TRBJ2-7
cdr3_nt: TGCGCCAGCAGGACGACAGGAGGCTACGAGCAGTACTTC
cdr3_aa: CASRTTGGYEQYF

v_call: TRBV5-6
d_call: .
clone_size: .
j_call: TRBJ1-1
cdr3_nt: TGTGCCAGCAGCCGGGGCGCGGCCACCTCAACTGAAGCTTTCTTT
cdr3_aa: CASSRGAATSTEAFF

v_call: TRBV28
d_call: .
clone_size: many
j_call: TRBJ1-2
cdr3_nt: TGTGCCAGCACCTATTCGCCCAGTTCCAACTATGGCTACACCTTC
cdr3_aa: CASTYSPSSNYGYTF

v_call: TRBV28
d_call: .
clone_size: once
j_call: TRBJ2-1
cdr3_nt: TGTGCCAGCAGTCTTGTAGCTTTGGGAAAAGTGACGAATGAGCAGTTCTTC
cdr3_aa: CASSLVALGKVTNEQFF

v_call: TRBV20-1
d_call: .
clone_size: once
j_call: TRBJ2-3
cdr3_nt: TGCAGTGCTCATCTAGCGCCGATCACAGGTACGCAGTATTTT
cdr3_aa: CSAHLAPITGTQYF

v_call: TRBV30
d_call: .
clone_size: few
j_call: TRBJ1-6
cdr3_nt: TGTGCCTGGTGCTCCTCCTATAATTCACCCCTCCACTTT
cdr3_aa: CAWCSSYNSPLHF

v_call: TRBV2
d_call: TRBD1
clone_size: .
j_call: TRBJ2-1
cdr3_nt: TGTGCCAGTAATGCCGGGACAGGGCAGTTCTTC
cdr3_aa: CASNAGTGQFF

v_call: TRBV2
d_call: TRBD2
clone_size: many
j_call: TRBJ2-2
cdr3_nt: TGTGCCAGCAGCGGACTAGCGGGACGATCGAACACCGGGGAGCTGTTTTTT
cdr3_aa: CASSGLAGRSNTGELFF

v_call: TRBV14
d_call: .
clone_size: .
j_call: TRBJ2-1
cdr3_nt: TGTGCCAGCAGCCAAGAAGGACTCCCCTACAATGAGCAGTTCTTC
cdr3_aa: CASSQEGLPYNEQFF

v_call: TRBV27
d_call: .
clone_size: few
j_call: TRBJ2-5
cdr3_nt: TGTGCCAGCAGTCCGGGACTGTACCAAGAGACCCAGTACTTC
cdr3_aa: CASSPGLYQETQYF

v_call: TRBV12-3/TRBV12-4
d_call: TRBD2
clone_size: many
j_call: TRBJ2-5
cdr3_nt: TGTGCCAGTCTCAATTCGCCCCGGGGACTAGCGGGAGTAGGTTGGGGCAAACAGCGGGGGACCCAGTACTTC
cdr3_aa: CASLNSPRGLAGVGWGKQRGTQYF

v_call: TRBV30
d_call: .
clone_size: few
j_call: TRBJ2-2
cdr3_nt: TGTGCCTGGAGTGCCAACCGGGGCCTGAGCGGGGAGCTGTTTTTT
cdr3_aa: CAWSANRGLSGELFF

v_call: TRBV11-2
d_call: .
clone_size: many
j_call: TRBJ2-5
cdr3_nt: TGTGCCAGCAGCTTATACCCCCTCGAGACCCAGTACTTC
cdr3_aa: CASSLYPLETQYF

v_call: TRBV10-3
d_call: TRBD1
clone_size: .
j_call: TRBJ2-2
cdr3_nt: TGTGCCATCCACGACAGGGGAGGCCCCGGGGAGCTGTTTTTT
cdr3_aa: CAIHDRGGPGELFF

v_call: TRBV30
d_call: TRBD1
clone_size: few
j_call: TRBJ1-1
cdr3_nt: TGTGCCTGTCAACCTCGGGGACAGGGTAACACTGAAGCTTTCTTT
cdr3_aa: CACQPRGQGNTEAFF

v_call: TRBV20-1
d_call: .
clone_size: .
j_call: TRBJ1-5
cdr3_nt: TGCAGTGCTAGAGATTACCCGGAGACTCTCAATCAGCCCCAGCATTTT
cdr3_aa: CSARDYPETLNQPQHF

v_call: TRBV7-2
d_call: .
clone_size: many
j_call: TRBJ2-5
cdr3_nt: TGTGCCAGCAGCTTAATTGAGCAGGGATTGTCCCAGTACTTC
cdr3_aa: CASSLIEQGLSQYF

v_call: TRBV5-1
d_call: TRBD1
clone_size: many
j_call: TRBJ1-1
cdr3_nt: TGCGCCAGTACCCCGGGACAGCTGAACACTGAAGCTTTCTTT
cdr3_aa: CASTPGQLNTEAFF

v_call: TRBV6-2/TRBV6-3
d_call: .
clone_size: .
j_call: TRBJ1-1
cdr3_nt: TGTGCCAGCAGTTACGGGGCGTCGGAGTCCGAAGCTTTCTTT
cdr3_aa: CASSYGASESEAFF

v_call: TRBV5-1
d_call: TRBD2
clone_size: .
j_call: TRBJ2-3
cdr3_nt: TGCGCCAGCAGCCCTGGACTAGCGGAGAGAACAGATACGCAGTATTTT
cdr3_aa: CASSPGLAERTDTQYF

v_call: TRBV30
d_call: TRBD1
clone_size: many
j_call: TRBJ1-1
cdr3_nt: TGTGCCTGTAAGACAGGGGCAGGCACTGAAGCTTTCTTT
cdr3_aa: CACKTGAGTEAFF

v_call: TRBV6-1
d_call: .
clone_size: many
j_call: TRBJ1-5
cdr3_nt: TGTGCCAGCGGAATCAGCAATCAGCCCCAGCATTTT
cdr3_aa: CASGISNQPQHF

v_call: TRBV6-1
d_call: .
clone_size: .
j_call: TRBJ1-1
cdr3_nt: TGTGCCAGCAGTCACAGGGCTTTGAACACTGAAGCTTTCTTT
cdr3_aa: CASSHRALNTEAFF

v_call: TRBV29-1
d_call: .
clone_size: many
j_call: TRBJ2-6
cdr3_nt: TGCAGCGTCGAGGAGCACAGGTTGCTCTCTGGGGCCAACGTCCTGACTTTC
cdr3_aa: CSVEEHRLLSGANVLTF

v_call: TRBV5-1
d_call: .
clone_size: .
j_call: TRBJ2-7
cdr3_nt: TGCGCCAGCAGCTGGCCGGGACTTTCGGACGAGCAGTACTTC
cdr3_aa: CASSWPGLSDEQYF

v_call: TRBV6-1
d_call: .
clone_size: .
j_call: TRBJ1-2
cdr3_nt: TGTGCCAGCAATGACATACACAACTATGGCTACACCTTC
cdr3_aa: CASNDIHNYGYTF